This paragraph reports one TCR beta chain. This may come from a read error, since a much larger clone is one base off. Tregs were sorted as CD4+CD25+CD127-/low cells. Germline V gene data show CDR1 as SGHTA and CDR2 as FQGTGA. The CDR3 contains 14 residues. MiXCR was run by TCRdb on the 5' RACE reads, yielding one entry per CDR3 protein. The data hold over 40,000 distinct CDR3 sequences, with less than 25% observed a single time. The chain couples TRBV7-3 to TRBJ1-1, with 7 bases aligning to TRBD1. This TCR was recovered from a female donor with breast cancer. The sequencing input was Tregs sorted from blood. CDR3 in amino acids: CTSSLQGQTTEAFF. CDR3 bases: TGTACCAGCAGCTTACAGGGGCAAACGACTGAAGCTTTCTTT.